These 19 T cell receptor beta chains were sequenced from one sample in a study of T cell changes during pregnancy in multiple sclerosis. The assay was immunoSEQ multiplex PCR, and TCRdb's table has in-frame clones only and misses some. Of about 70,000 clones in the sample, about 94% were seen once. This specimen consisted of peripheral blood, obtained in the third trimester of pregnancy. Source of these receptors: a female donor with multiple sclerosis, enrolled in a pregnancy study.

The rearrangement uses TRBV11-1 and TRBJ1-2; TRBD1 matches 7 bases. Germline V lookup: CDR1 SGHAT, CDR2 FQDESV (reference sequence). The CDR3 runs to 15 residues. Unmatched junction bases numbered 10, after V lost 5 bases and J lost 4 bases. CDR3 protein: CASSLSIRDSYGYTF. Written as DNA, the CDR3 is TGTGCCAGCAGCCTTTCCATCCGGGACAGCTATGGCTACACCTTC.

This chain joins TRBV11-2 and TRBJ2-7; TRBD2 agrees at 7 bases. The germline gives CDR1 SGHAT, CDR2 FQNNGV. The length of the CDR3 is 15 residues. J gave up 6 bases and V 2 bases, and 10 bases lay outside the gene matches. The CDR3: CASSLYLGEGTEQYF. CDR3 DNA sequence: TGTGCCAGCAGCTTATACCTGGGGGAGGGAACCGAGCAGTACTTC.

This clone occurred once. The CDR3 region is CASSPTTTGGNQPQHF. CDR3 DNA: TGTGCCAGCAGCCCTACGACGACAGGGGGCAATCAGCCCCAGCATTTT. The rearrangement joins TRBV7-9 to TRBJ1-5, with TRBD1 identical over 8 bases. The germline V gene encodes CDR1 SEHNR and CDR2 FQNEAQ (reference sequence). V shed 5 bases and J 2 bases; nucleotides not matched to a gene: 8. The CDR3 spans 16 residues.

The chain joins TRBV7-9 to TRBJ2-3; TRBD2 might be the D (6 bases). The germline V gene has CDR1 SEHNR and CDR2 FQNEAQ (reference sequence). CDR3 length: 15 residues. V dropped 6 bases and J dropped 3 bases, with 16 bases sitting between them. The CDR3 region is CASRNLALGTDTQYF. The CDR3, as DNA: TGTGCCAGCAGGAATCTAGCGTTAGGGACAGATACGCAGTATTTT.

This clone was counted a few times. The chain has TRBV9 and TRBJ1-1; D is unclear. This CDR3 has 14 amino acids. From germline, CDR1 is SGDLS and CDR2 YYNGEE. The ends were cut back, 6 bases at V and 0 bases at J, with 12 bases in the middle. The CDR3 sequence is CASTLNVVNTEAFF. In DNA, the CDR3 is TGTGCCAGCACCCTAAACGTGGTGAACACTGAAGCTTTCTTT.

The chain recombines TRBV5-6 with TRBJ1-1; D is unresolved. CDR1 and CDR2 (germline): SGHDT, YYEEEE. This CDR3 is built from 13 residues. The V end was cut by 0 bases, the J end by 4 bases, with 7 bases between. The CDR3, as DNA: TGTGCCAGCAGCTTGGCCAGTTTCACTGAAGCTTTCTTT. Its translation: CASSLASFTEAFF.

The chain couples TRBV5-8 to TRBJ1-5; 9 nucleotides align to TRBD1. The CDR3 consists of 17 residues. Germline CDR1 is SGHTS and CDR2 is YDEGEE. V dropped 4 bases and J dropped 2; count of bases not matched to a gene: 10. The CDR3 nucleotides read TGTGCCAGCAGCCAGGGACAGGGTGTCTATCGCAATCAGCCCCAGCATTTT. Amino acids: CASSQGQGVYRNQPQHF.

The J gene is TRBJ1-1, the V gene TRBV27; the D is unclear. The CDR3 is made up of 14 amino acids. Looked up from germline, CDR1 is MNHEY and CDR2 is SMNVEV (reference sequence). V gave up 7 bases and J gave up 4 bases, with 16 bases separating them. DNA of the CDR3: TGTGCCAGCAAATTCTACGGTCTCGGCACTGAAGCTTTCTTT. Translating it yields CASKFYGLGTEAFF.

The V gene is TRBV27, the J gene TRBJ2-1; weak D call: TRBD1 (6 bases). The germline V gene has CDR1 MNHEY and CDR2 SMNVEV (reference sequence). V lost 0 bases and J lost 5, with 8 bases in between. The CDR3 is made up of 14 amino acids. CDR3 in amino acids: CASSLSGAHNEQFF. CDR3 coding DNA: TGTGCCAGCAGTTTATCGGGGGCCCACAATGAGCAGTTCTTC.

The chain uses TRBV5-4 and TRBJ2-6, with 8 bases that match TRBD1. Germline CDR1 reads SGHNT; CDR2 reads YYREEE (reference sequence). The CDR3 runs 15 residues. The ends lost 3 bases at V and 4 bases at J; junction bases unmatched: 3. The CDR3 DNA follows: TGTGCCAGCAGCTCGACAGGGGCCGGGGCCAACGTCCTGACTTTC. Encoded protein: CASSSTGAGANVLTF.

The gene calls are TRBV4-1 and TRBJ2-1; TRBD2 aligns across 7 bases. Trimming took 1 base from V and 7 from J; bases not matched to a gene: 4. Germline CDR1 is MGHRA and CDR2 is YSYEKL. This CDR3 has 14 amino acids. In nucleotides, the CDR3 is TGCGCCAGCAGCCAAGGGGAGGGTTCGAATGAGCAGTTCTTC. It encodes CASSQGEGSNEQFF.

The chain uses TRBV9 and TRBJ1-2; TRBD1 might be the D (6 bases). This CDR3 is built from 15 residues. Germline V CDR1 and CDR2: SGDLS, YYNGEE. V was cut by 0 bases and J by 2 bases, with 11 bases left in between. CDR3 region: CASSVEGVENYGYTF. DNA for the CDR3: TGTGCCAGCAGCGTAGAGGGGGTAGAAAACTATGGCTACACCTTC.

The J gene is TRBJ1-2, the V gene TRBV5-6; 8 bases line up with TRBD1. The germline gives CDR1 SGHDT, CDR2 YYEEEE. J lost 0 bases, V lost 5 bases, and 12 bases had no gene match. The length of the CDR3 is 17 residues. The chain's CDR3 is CASRAGTGTWTNYGYTF. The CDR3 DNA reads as TGTGCCAGCAGAGCCGGGACAGGAACGTGGACTAACTATGGCTACACCTTC.

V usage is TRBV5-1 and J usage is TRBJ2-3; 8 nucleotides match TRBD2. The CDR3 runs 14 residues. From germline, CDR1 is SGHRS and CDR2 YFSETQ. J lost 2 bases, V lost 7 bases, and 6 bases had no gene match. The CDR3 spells CASGTGGDTDTQYF. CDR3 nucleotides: TGCGCCAGCGGGACGGGGGGGGACACAGATACGCAGTATTTT.

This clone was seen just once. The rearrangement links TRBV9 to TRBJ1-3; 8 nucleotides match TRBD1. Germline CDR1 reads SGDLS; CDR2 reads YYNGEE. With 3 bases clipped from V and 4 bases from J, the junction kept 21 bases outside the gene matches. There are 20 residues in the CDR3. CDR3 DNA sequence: TGTGCCAGCAGCGGCCCAGGGGGCTTTTCGTCAGGCCCGTTCGGAAACACCATATATTTT. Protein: CASSGPGGFSSGPFGNTIYF.

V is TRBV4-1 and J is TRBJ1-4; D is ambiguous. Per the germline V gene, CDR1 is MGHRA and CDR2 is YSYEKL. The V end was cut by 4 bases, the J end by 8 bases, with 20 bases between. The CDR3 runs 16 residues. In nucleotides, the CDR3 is TGCGCCAGCAGCCCCGGAGGGAGGAGGGATAAGGAAAAACTGTTTTTT. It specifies CASSPGGRRDKEKLFF.

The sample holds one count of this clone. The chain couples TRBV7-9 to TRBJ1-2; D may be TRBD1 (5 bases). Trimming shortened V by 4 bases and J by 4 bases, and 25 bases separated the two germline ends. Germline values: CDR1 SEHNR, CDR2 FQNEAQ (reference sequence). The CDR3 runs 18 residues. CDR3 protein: CASSSLAGRTLTGYGYTF. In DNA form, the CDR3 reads TGTGCCAGCAGCTCCCTAGCGGGACGAACATTAACTGGCTATGGCTACACCTTC.

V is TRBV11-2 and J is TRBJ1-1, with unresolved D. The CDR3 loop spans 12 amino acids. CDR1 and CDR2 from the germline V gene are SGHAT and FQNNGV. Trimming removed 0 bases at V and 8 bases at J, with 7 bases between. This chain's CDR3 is CASSLETREAFF. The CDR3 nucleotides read TGTGCCAGCAGCTTAGAAACCAGGGAAGCTTTCTTT.

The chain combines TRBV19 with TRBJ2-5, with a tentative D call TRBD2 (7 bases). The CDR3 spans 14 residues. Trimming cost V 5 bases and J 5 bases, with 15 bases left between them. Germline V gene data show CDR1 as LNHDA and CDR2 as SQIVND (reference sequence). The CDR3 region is CASSPGGGAETQYF. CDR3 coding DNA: TGTGCCAGTAGTCCCGGAGGGGGGGCGGAGACCCAGTACTTC.